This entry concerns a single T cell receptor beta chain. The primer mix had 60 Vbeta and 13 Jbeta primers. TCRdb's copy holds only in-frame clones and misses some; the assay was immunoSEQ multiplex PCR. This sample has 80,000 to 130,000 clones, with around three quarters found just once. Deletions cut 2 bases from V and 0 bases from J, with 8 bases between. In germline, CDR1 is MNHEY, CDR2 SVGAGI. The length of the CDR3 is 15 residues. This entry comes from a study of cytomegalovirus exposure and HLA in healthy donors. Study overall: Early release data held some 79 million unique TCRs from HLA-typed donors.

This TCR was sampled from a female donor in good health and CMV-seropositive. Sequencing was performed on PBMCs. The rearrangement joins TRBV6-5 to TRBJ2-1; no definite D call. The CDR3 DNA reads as TGTGCCAGCAGTTACCAGTGGAGCTCCTACAATGAGCAGTTCTTC. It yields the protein CASSYQWSSYNEQFF.